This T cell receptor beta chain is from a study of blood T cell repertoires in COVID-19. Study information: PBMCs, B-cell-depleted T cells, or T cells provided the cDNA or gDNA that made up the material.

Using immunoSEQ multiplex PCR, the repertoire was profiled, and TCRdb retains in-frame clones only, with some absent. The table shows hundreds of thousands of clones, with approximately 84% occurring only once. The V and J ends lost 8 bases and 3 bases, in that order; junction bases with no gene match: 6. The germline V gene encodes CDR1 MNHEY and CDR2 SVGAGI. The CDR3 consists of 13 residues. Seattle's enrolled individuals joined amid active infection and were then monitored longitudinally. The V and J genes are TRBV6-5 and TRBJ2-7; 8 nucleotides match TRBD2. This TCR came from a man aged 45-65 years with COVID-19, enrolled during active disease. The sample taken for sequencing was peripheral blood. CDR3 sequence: CASGSSGNYEQYF. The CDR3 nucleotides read TGTGCCAGCGGAAGTAGCGGGAACTACGAGCAGTACTTC.